Given below is one T cell receptor beta chain in context. Its antigen is as yet unknown. This entry comes from a study of blood T cells in healthy people across ages. Study-wide points: Naive CD4+ cells and diversity were both higher in long-lived donors than in aged donors. A conclusive naive versus antigen-experienced comparison was prevented by the unsorted PBMCs.

Every donor gave 9 to 10 milliliters of peripheral blood. A second PCR, run for about 7 to 11 cycles, used a sample-barcoded 5' primer plus a J-beta primer mix. TCRdb re-called the 5' RACE reads through MiXCR, storing one row per CDR3 protein. The sample lists about 1.4 million distinct CDR3 sequences, approximately 59% occurring once. Sequencing was done on a sample of blood. The clonotype originates from a man younger than 35 in good health.

CDR3 in DNA: TGTGCCATCAGTGACTCCCCAACCTACGAGCAGTACTTC. Amino acids: CAISDSPTYEQYF. The V call is TRBV10-3, the J call TRBJ2-7; no reliable D call. Germline CDR1 and CDR2: ENHRY and SYGVKD. The ends were cut back, 3 bases at V and 2 bases at J, with 8 bases in the middle. There are 13 residues in the CDR3.